This entry concerns a single T cell receptor beta chain. Its matching antigen is unknown. The data derive from a study of cytomegalovirus exposure and HLA in healthy donors. Overall study findings and caveats: In an earlier analysis, about 87% or about 30%: the productive usage of most TCR beta V segments. Presence/absence analysis assumed near-uniform sequencing depth across donors. In a later analysis, parvovirus B19, influenza, CMV and Epstein-Barr virus appeared linked to several top co-occurrence clusters.

There are 15 residues in the CDR3. With V trimmed by 5 bases and J by 12 bases, 15 bases remained unmatched. The germline gives CDR1 PRHDT, CDR2 FYEKMQ (reference sequence). The PCR ran on 60 Vbeta and 13 Jbeta primers. Produced via immunoSEQ multiplex PCR; TCRdb's table is partial and in-frame only. This table holds some 150,000 clones, about 60% found once. Each donor was healthy, and each was a bone marrow donor. Sequencing used PBMCs. This receptor was identified in a woman aged 55-70 years in good health and CMV-seropositive. The rearrangement joins TRBV13 to TRBJ2-1, with 8 bases that match TRBD2. Here the CDR3 reads CASSRRLAQPSPQFF. In nucleotides, the CDR3 is TGTGCCAGCAGCCGGCGACTAGCGCAGCCCAGTCCGCAGTTCTTC.